The rows below give T cell receptor beta chains drawn from one sample of a study of shared clonotypes between healthy human individuals. The assay was immunoSEQ multiplex PCR, and TCRdb's table has in-frame clones only and misses some. The table includes around 700,000 clones, more than 70% detected once. What was sequenced was memory CD4+ T cells sorted from blood. These receptors were collected from a woman between 25 and 40 years old in good health. Each CDR3 is given with its conserved first and last residue.

v_call	j_call	cdr3_length	cdr3_aa
TRBV6-1	TRBJ2-7	16	CASSEWGQGRAYEQYF
TRBV28	TRBJ2-6	15	CASSLDSSGANVLTF
TRBV5-6	TRBJ2-7	15	CASSLRGYSVYEQYF
TRBV7-3	TRBJ2-7	14	CASSFGDRGYEQYF
TRBV7-2	TRBJ2-1	16	CASSRTTALIYNEQFF
TRBV30	TRBJ2-7	17	CAWSGRAGGSNSYEQYF
TRBV4-1	TRBJ2-3	16	CASSQMGQGSADTQYF
TRBV29-1	TRBJ2-2	12	CSGYDNTGELFF
TRBV7-9	TRBJ2-5	12	CASSPLVMTQYF
TRBV7-8	TRBJ2-3	14	CASSLLETDPAQYF
TRBV2	TRBJ1-5	15	CASSEGPPAHQPQHF
TRBV18	TRBJ2-3	13	CASSPGDTDTQYF
TRBV5-1	TRBJ1-2	15	CASSGLVGRNYGYTF
TRBV5-1	TRBJ2-7	13	CASSFEGSGKQYF
TRBV5-1	TRBJ2-5	16	CASSSTSGRALETQYF
TRBV5-1	TRBJ2-1	15	CASSLDRGSYNEQFF
TRBV25-1	TRBJ2-5	16	CASSDMNKGQQETQYF
TRBV19	TRBJ1-2	15	CASSNQARANYGYTF
TRBV6-5	TRBJ1-6	16	CASSSATWTGPWALHF
TRBV11-2	TRBJ1-1	15	CASSPRRQGTHEAFF
TRBV6-4	TRBJ2-1	15	CASSALAGGPGEQFF
TRBV9	TRBJ2-7	13	CASSSHLKDEQYF
TRBV7-2	TRBJ2-2	15	CASSLAGFTTGELFF
TRBV28	TRBJ2-1	14	CASSLTARNNEQFF
TRBV5-1	TRBJ1-1	15	CASSLPTGANTEAFF
TRBV18	TRBJ1-2	11	CASSPGYGYTF
TRBV11-1	TRBJ1-1	14	CASNRRGANTEAFF
TRBV7-9	TRBJ2-3	11	CASSFQDTQYF
TRBV9	TRBJ2-3	18	CASSGRLAGGYSTDTQYF
TRBV7-3	TRBJ2-1	15	CASSLTPDTYNEQFF
TRBV5-1	TRBJ2-3	16	CASSLGASGRTDTQYF